One and the same sample provided the 28 T cell receptor beta chains below, sequenced in a study of T cell repertoires in cytomegalovirus infection. TCRdb ran MiXCR on the reads and lists one entry per CDR3 protein. This table has roughly 68,000 distinct CDR3 sequences, around 20% appearing once. These receptors' targets are unknown. Sequencing was performed on CD8+ T cells from cultured PBMCs, taken from culture after CMV antigen stimulation. All receptors come from a human donor in good health (CMV status not recorded). Some clones in this sample may be carry-over from other donors' samples.

V gene TRBV6-2 or TRBV6-3 combines with J gene TRBJ1-1, with 10 bases aligning to TRBD1. The ends lost 2 bases at V and 3 bases at J; junction bases unmatched: 6. Germline CDR1 MNHEY, CDR2 SVGEGT. CDR3 length: 16 amino acids. This CDR3 is CASSYLRQGADTEAFF. The CDR3 nucleotides read TGTGCCAGCAGTTACCTCCGACAGGGGGCGGACACTGAAGCTTTCTTT.

CDR3 protein: CASSLDVRVGQPQHF. The CDR3 region has the DNA TGTGCCAGCAGCTTAGATGTCAGGGTCGGCCAGCCCCAGCATTTT. This chain uses TRBV7-2 with TRBJ1-5; possibly TRBD1 for D (5 bases). Trimming left V 1 base short and J 7 bases short, with 14 bases between. The CDR3 length is 15 residues. CDR1 and CDR2 (germline): SGHTA, FQGNSA.

V gene TRBV7-9 combines with J gene TRBJ1-1, with D maybe TRBD1 (5 bases). There are 17 residues in the CDR3. The germline V gene encodes CDR1 SEHNR and CDR2 FQNEAQ (reference sequence). Trimming left V 2 bases short and J 0 bases short, with 16 bases between. The CDR3 DNA sequence: TGTGCCAGCAGCTTACCCGTAGTCGGGGGGTTGAACACTGAAGCTTTCTTT. Its translation is CASSLPVVGGLNTEAFF.

This clonotype appeared a few times. The genes are TRBV6-1 and TRBJ1-1, with D maybe TRBD1 (6 bases). Between the trimmed V and J ends, which lost 2 bases and 1 base, there was a span of 23 bases. Per the germline V gene, CDR1 is MNHNS and CDR2 is SASEGT. The CDR3 consists of 19 residues. The CDR3 DNA follows: TGTGCCAGCAGTGAATCACATGAAATCTTAAGGGGGGGGAACACTGAAGCTTTCTTT. Amino acids: CASSESHEILRGGNTEAFF.

J is TRBJ1-5 and V is TRBV6-8; D might be TRBD1 (5 bases). Trimming took 10 bases from V and 2 from J, leaving 12 bases between them. Per germline, CDR1 MNHGY and CDR2 SAAAGT. This CDR3 region has 13 residues. The CDR3: CATIQGGNQPQHF. DNA for the CDR3: TGTGCCACGATCCAGGGCGGCAATCAGCCCCAGCATTTT.

The chain employs TRBV7-2 and TRBJ2-7; a weak D match, TRBD1 (5 bases). This CDR3 region has 14 residues. V gave up 1 base and J gave up 3 bases, with 10 bases separating them. Germline-derived CDR1 and CDR2 are SGHTA and FQGNSA. CDR3 bases: TGTGCCAGCAGCTTAGAACAGGCTTACTACGAGCAGTACTTC. It encodes CASSLEQAYYEQYF. The entire variable domain, with the rest obtained from reference TRBV7-2 and TRBJ2-7, is as follows: GAGVSQSPSNKVTEKGKDVELRCDPISGHTALYWYRQSLGQGLEFLIYFQGNSAPDKSGLPSDRFSAERTGGSVSTLTIQRTQQEDSAVYLCASSLEQAYYEQYFGPGTRLTVT.

The chain has TRBV7-2 and TRBJ2-2; 7 nucleotides match TRBD1. CDR3 length: 16 amino acids. V shed 3 bases and J 3 bases; nucleotides not matched to a gene: 7. Germline lookup yields CDR1 SGHTA and CDR2 FQGNSA. CDR3 nucleotide sequence: TGTGCCAGCAGCTTGGTCGAGGGGGCCGACACCGGGGAGCTGTTTTTT. This encodes CASSLVEGADTGELFF.

The CDR3 loop reads CASSLEWDYEQYV. The CDR3 nucleotides are TGTGCCAGCAGCTTAGAATGGGATTACGAGCAGTACGTC. V gene TRBV7-8 combines with J gene TRBJ2-7; no clear D gene. The CDR3 has 13 residues. Per germline, CDR1 SGHVS and CDR2 FQNEAQ. The V end was cut by 1 base, the J end by 4 bases, with 8 bases between.

This clonotype was recorded at least ten times. The chain employs TRBV12-3 or TRBV12-4 and TRBJ1-2, with D uncertain. The CDR3 is 12 amino acids. The germline V and J ends were trimmed by 1 base and 9 bases, with 9 bases remaining between them. In nucleotides, the CDR3 is TGTGCCAGCAGTTTAGGGCGGAGGCGCTACACCTTC. It yields the protein CASSLGRRRYTF.

This clonotype was recorded at least ten times. The chain joins TRBV12-3 or TRBV12-4 to TRBJ2-3, with 8 positions matching TRBD1. This CDR3 has 15 residues. Trimming at V came to 1 base and at J to 0 bases, leaving 0 bases not matched to a gene. The chain's CDR3 is CASSLGDRSTDTQYF. The CDR3 DNA follows: TGTGCCAGCAGTTTAGGGGACAGGAGCACAGATACGCAGTATTTT.

This rearrangement joins TRBV11-1 to TRBJ2-5; D is possibly TRBD1 (7 bases). The germline V and J ends were trimmed by 6 bases and 4 bases, with 15 bases remaining between them. CDR3 length equals 14 residues. The germline V gene has CDR1 SGHAT and CDR2 FQDESV (reference sequence). The CDR3 protein is CASRPRQGGETQYF. In nucleotides, the CDR3 is TGTGCCAGCAGGCCCAGACAGGGAGGAGAGACCCAGTACTTC.

The chain has TRBV7-9 and TRBJ2-7; 7 bases match TRBD2. Germline V lookup: CDR1 SEHNR, CDR2 FQNEAQ (reference sequence). The junction had 7 bases not matched to a gene; V was cut back by 5 bases and J by 3 bases. This CDR3 has 14 residues. The CDR3 coding sequence is TGTGCCAGCAGCCCACAGGCGGGGGACTACGAGCAGTACTTC. Translation: CASSPQAGDYEQYF. Full variable domain (remainder filled in from reference TRBV7-9 and TRBJ2-7): DTGVSQNPRHKITKRGQNVTFRCDPISEHNRLYWYRQTLGQGPEFLTYFQNEAQLEKSRLLSDRFSAERPKGSFSTLEIQRTEQGDSAMYLCASSPQAGDYEQYFGPGTRLTVT.

This clonotype was detected only a few times. This chain uses TRBV7-2 with TRBJ1-2; possibly TRBD1 for D (6 bases). This CDR3 spans 11 amino acids. The germline V gene encodes CDR1 SGHTA and CDR2 FQGNSA. V was shortened by 9 bases and J by 8 bases, with 13 bases between the two germline ends. CDR3 loop: CASHTGSGYTF. CDR3 bases: TGTGCCAGTCATACAGGGTCCGGCTACACCTTC.

This clonotype was observed a handful of times. The J gene is TRBJ2-1, the V gene TRBV12-5; 8 bases agree with TRBD2. Germline CDR1 is LGHNT and CDR2 is FRNRAP. V gave up 6 bases and J gave up 9 bases; unmatched junction bases: 10. The CDR3 totals 14 residues. DNA of the CDR3: TGTGCTAGTGGCCCCGGGGGGGGGCGGGGTGAGCAGTTCTTC. Its translation: CASGPGGGRGEQFF.

This clonotype was observed a handful of times. The chain joins TRBV7-8 to TRBJ1-2; possible D gene TRBD1, 5 bases. Trimming pared 5 bases from V and 4 bases from J, leaving 11 bases between. Per germline, CDR1 SGHVS and CDR2 FQNEAQ. This CDR3 comprises 13 residues. The CDR3 protein is CASSPGRTYGYTF. In DNA form, the CDR3 reads TGTGCCAGCAGCCCGGGACGGACCTATGGCTACACCTTC.

J is TRBJ2-2 and V is TRBV27; D remains ambiguous. CDR1 is MNHEY and CDR2 is SMNVEV in the germline V gene (reference sequence). Trimming stripped 4 bases from V and 0 bases from J, with 3 bases between. The CDR3 extends over 13 amino acids. The CDR3 nucleotides read TGTGCCAGCAGTTGGGCGAACACCGGGGAGCTGTTTTTT. It codes for CASSWANTGELFF.

This clonotype was observed a few times. J is TRBJ2-3 and V is TRBV7-6, with a possible D match to TRBD1 (6 bases). CDR3 length: 14 amino acids. Germline CDR1 SGHVS, CDR2 FNYEAQ. V was cut by 1 base and J by 4 bases, with 9 bases left in between. The CDR3 nucleotides are TGTGCCAGCAGCTTAGAGGGGGTCTCAGATACGCAGTATTTT. Its translation: CASSLEGVSDTQYF.

The chain combines TRBV7-2 with TRBJ2-7; 7 bases are shared with TRBD2. The CDR3 runs 13 residues. Per germline, CDR1 SGHTA and CDR2 FQGNSA. V lost 5 bases, J lost 5 bases, and 6 bases stayed unmatched. The DNA of the CDR3 is TGTGCCAGCAGCCCCGGGGGGAAGGACGAGCAGTACTTC. The encoded protein is CASSPGGKDEQYF.

This chain uses TRBV12-3 or TRBV12-4 with TRBJ2-2; TRBD1 matches at 7 bases. V gave up 5 bases and J gave up 5 bases; unmatched junction bases: 5. The CDR3 has 14 amino acids. CDR3 coding DNA: TGTGCCAGCAGTCCCGGGACAGAGACCGGGGAGCTGTTTTTT. The encoded protein is CASSPGTETGELFF.

The gene calls are TRBV28 and TRBJ1-1; possible D gene TRBD1, 5 bases. Germline V gives CDR1 MDHEN, CDR2 SYDVKM. The CDR3 contains 14 residues. Trimming shortened V by 3 bases and J by 1 base, and 9 bases separated the two germline ends. The CDR3 coding sequence is TGTGCCAGCAGTTTTGTCAGGGAGAACACTGAAGCTTTCTTT. Translated, it gives CASSFVRENTEAFF.

The gene calls are TRBV11-2 and TRBJ2-5; 11 bases fit TRBD1. CDR1 is SGHAT, CDR2 FQNNGV, per germline. V was pared by 5 bases and J by 3 bases, with 8 bases of the junction left unmatched. The CDR3 runs to 16 residues. The CDR3 DNA is TGTGCCAGCAGCATGAGCCGGGACAGGGGGGAAGAGACCCAGTACTTC. Translation: CASSMSRDRGEETQYF.

This clonotype was counted only a few times. CDR3 loop: CASSLNGGATDTQYF. The CDR3 region has the DNA TGTGCCAGCAGCTTAAACGGGGGGGCCACAGATACGCAGTATTTT. V usage is TRBV7-2 and J usage is TRBJ2-3; 8 bases are a match to TRBD2. This CDR3 comprises 15 residues. Germline loops: CDR1 SGHTA, CDR2 FQGNSA. J was trimmed by 2 bases and V by 2 bases; bases with no gene match: 3.

In this sample, this clonotype turned up a few times. V and J are TRBV7-2 and TRBJ2-7, with 9 bases fitting TRBD1. Germline-derived CDR1 and CDR2 are SGHTA and FQGNSA. CDR3 size: 14 residues. Germline trimming cut 6 bases from V and 4 bases from J; bases unmatched to any gene: 7. In DNA form, the CDR3 reads TGTGCCAGCAGAGGTCGGGACAGGGTTTACGAGCAGTACTTC. It translates to CASRGRDRVYEQYF.

This clonotype occurred a few times. The chain recombines TRBV27 with TRBJ1-5; D is ambiguous. CDR3 length equals 13 residues. Germline-derived CDR1 and CDR2 are MNHEY and SMNVEV (reference sequence). V was trimmed by 5 bases and J by 3 bases, leaving 8 bases between them. The CDR3 bases are TGTGCCAGCAGTCCCACCGTCAATCAGCCCCAGCATTTT. It specifies CASSPTVNQPQHF.

The V call is TRBV4-3, the J call TRBJ2-7; 8 bases map to TRBD2. Trimming cost V 4 bases and J 5 bases; bases outside gene matches: 13. CDR3 size: 16 residues. CDR1 LGHNA and CDR2 YSLEER come from the germline V gene. CDR3 amino acids: CASSRGTGGVEHEQYF. CDR3 sequence (DNA): TGCGCCAGCAGCCGTGGGACCGGGGGGGTAGAGCACGAGCAGTACTTC.

This chain links TRBV25-1 with TRBJ2-7; D gene unclear. The CDR3 is made up of 14 amino acids. Germline V gene lookup returns CDR1 MGHDK and CDR2 SYGVNS. V shed 1 base and J shed 5 bases, with 12 bases lying between them. CDR3 DNA: TGTGCCAGCAGTGAATCATGGCAGGACGACGAGCAGTACTTC. Its protein product is CASSESWQDDEQYF.

This chain joins TRBV7-2 and TRBJ2-1; 9 bases line up with TRBD1. The CDR3 covers 15 residues. With 5 bases clipped from V and 4 bases from J, the junction kept 6 bases outside the gene matches. Looked up from germline, CDR1 is SGHTA and CDR2 is FQGNSA. The CDR3 DNA is TGTGCCAGCAGCCCCTGGGACAGGGCTTACAATGAGCAGTTCTTC. Translated: CASSPWDRAYNEQFF.

This clonotype was picked up a small number of times. This chain links TRBV12-3 or TRBV12-4 with TRBJ2-7, with D hard to call. This CDR3 has 13 residues. V lost 3 bases and J lost 4, with 10 bases in between. The CDR3: CASSFALNYEQYF. The CDR3 DNA is TGTGCCAGCAGTTTCGCTCTAAATTACGAGCAGTACTTC.